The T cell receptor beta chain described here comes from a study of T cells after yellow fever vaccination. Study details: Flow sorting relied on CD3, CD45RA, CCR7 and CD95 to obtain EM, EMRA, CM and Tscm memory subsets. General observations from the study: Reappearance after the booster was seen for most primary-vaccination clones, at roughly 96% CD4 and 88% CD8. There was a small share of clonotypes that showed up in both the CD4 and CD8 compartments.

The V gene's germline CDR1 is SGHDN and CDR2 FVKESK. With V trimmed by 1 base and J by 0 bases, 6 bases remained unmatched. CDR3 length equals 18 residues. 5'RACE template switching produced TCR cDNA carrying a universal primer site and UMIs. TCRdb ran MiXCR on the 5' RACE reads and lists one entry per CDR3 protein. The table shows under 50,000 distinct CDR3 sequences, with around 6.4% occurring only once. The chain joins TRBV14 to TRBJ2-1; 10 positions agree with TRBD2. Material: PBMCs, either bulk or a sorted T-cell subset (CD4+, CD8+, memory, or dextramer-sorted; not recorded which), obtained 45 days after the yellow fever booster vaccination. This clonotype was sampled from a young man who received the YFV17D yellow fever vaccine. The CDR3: CASSQGTSGHSSYNEQFF. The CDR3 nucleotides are TGTGCCAGCAGCCAAGGGACTAGCGGCCACTCCTCCTACAATGAGCAGTTCTTC.